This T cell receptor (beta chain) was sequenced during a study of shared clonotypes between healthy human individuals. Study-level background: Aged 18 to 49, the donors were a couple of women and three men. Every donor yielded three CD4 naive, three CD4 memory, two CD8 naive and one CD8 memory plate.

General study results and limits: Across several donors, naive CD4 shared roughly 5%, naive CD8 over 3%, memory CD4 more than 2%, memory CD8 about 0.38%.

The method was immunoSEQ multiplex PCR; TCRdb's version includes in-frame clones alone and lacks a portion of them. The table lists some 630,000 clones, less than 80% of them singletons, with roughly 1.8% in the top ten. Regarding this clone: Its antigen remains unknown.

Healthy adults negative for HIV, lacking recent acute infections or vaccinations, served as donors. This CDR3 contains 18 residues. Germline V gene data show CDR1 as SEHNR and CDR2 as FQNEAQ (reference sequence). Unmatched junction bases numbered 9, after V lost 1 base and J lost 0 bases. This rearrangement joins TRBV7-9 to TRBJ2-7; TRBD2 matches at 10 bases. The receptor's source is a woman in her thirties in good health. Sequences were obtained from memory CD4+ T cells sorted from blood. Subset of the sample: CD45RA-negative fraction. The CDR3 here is CASSLELTSGPSSYEQYF. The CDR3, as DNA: TGTGCCAGCAGCTTAGAATTGACTAGCGGGCCTAGCTCCTACGAGCAGTACTTC.